The entry below gives a single T cell receptor beta chain sequence along with its context. Its specificity is unknown. A junction boundary mismatches the germline segment, possibly from a read error. Here immunoSEQ multiplex PCR was the method, and the copy in TCRdb shows in-frame clones only, minus some. Among over 85,000 clones, around 90% were seen once, and the ten largest hold over 7.5%. This entry comes from a study of T cell responses to AZD1222 COVID-19 vaccine. On the study more broadly: Second-dose schedules of about 4 or about 12 weeks were combined.

Study results and caveats: Rises in breadth and depth of Spike-specific TCRs came after two AZD1222 doses. Most donors were white British and more were female, and clonal diversity was possibly underestimated.

The CDR3 covers 17 residues. Germline V gene sequence: CDR1 MNHEY, CDR2 SMNVEV (reference sequence). V gene TRBV27 combines with J gene TRBJ2-7; 7 nucleotides line up with TRBD1. This sequence was found in an adult in good health. This material consisted of peripheral blood, taken on day 0 of AZD1222 vaccination. CDR3 bases: TGTGCCAGCAGTTTATCCCCCCGGGACAGCAACCGAACTACGAGCAGTTGG. Protein product: CASSLSPRDSNRTTSSW.